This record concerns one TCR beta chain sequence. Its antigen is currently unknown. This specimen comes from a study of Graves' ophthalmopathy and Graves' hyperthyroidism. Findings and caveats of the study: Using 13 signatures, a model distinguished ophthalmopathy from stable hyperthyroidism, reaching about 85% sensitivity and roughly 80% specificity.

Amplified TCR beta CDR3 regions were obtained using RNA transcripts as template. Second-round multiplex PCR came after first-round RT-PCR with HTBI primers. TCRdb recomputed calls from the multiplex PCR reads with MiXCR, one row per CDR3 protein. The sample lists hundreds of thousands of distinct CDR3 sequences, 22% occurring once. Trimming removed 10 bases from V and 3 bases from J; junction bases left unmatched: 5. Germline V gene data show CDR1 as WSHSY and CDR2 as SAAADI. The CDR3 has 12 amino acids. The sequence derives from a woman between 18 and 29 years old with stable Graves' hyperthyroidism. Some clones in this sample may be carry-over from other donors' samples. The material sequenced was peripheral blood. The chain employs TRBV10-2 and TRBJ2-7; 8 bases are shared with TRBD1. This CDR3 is CATTGTGYEQYF. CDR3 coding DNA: TGCGCCACCACCGGGACAGGCTACGAGCAGTACTTC.